This passage covers 3 T cell receptor beta chains from one sample sequenced in a study of T-cell memory formation after mild COVID-19. MiXCR was run by TCRdb on the 5' RACE reads, yielding one entry per CDR3 protein. The table lists 60,000 to 65,000 distinct CDR3 sequences, approximately 9% of them singletons. Material for sequencing was PBMCs or a T cell subset sorted from them (not recorded which). The receptors were gathered from a young man who had mild COVID-19 (a few samples of this study predate the infection). Cell type and time point are not known.

This clonotype has ten or more counts. J is TRBJ2-7 and V is TRBV6-5, with D possibly being TRBD2 (6 bases). The germline V gene has CDR1 MNHEY and CDR2 SVGAGI. The CDR3 totals 13 residues. V was pared by 2 bases and J by 4 bases, with 9 bases between. The CDR3 sequence: CASSYARGYEQYV. In nucleotides, the CDR3 is TGTGCCAGCAGTTACGCCCGGGGGTACGAGCAGTACGTC.

The table lists this clonotype with many counts. The chain recombines TRBV12-3 or TRBV12-4 with TRBJ2-7, with D maybe TRBD1 (6 bases). The CDR3 consists of 14 residues. Trimming shortened V by 6 bases and J by 3 bases, and 15 bases separated the two germline ends. CDR3 in amino acids: CASSSQGISYEQYF. The CDR3 nucleotides are TGTGCCAGCAGCTCTCAGGGGATTAGCTACGAGCAGTACTTC.

The table lists this clonotype with a few counts. The V gene is TRBV7-9, the J gene TRBJ2-7; either TRBD1 or TRBD2 may supply D (5 bases each). V shed 3 bases and J shed 6 bases, with 9 bases lying between them. The CDR3 extends over 12 amino acids. CDR1 and CDR2 from the germline V gene are SEHNR and FQNEAQ (reference sequence). The CDR3 nucleotides read TGTGCCAGCAGCTTTGAGGGGCGCGAGCAGTACTTC. It encodes CASSFEGREQYF.